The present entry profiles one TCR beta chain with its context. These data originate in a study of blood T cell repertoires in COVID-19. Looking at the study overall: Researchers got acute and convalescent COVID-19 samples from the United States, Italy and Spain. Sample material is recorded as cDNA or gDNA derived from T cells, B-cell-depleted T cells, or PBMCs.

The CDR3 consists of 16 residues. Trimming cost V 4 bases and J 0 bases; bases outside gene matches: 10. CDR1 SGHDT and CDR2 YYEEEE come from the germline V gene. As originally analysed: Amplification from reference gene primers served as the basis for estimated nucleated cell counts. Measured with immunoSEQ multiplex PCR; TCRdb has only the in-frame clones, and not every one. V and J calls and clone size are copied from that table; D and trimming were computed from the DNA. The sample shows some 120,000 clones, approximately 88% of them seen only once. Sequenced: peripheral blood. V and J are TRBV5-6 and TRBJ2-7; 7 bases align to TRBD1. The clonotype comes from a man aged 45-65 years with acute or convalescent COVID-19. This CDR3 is CASSIRTGTSSYEQYF. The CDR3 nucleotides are TGTGCCAGCAGCATACGGACAGGCACCAGCTCCTACGAGCAGTACTTC.